This T cell receptor (beta chain) was sequenced during a study of blood T cells in healthy people across ages. V lost 2 bases, J lost 6 bases, and 15 bases stayed unmatched. CDR1 LGHNT and CDR2 FRNRAP come from the germline V gene. This CDR3 spans 17 amino acids. A second PCR, run for about 7 to 11 cycles, used a sample-barcoded 5' primer plus a J-beta primer mix. TCRdb analysed the 5' RACE reads with MiXCR anew, one entry per CDR3 protein. Of some 1,800,000 distinct CDR3 sequences in the sample, about two fifths were seen once. Study-level points and caveats: When one million T cells were used, diversity estimates were thought to be underestimates.

This clonotype appeared a few times. Its antigen is undetermined. Specimen: blood. The receptor comes from a human donor in good health. V usage is TRBV12-5 and J usage is TRBJ1-2, with 7 nucleotides matching TRBD1. DNA of the CDR3: TGTGCTAGTGGTTTGTCGACAGGGCCAAGGATCTCTAATGGCTACACCTTC. It is translated as CASGLSTGPRISNGYTF.